This T cell receptor (beta chain) was sequenced in a study of OX40 agonist ivuxolimab in advanced cancers. About the research overall: Ivuxolimab was delivered to patients intravenously every 2 weeks at doses spanning 0.01 to 10 mg/kg.

Produced via immunoSEQ multiplex PCR; TCRdb's table is partial and in-frame only. Counted here are 30,000 to 40,000 clones, about three quarters occurring once; the ten biggest clones make up approximately 9.8%. V was clipped by 9 bases and J by 2 bases, with 11 bases between them. CDR1 and CDR2 (germline): MNHNY, SVGAGI (reference sequence). This CDR3 has 12 residues. This sample comprised CD4+ or CD8+ T cells sorted from blood, obtained in a trial of the OX40 agonist ivuxolimab. This TCR was sampled from an adult with an advanced solid tumor such as melanoma, head and neck, liver or kidney cancer. The V and J genes are TRBV6-6 and TRBJ2-7, with no clear D. The CDR3: CASWTGTYEQYF. The CDR3 coding sequence is TGTGCCAGTTGGACGGGCACCTACGAGCAGTACTTC.